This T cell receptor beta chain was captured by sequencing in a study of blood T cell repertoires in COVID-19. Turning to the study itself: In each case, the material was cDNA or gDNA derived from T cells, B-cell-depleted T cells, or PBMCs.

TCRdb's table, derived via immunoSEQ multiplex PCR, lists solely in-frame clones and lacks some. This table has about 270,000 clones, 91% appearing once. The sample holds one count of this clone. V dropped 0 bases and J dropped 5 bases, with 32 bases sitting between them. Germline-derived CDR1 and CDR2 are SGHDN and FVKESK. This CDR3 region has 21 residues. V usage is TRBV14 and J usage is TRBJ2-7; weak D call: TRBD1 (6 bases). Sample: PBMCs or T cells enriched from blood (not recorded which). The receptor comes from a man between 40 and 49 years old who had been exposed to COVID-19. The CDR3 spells CASSQETTGKEVSWALHEQYF. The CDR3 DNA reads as TGTGCCAGCAGCCAAGAGACTACAGGGAAAGAGGTTTCCTGGGCGCTCCACGAGCAGTACTTC.